These 18 T cell receptor beta chains originate from one sample sequenced in a study of OX40 agonist ivuxolimab in advanced cancers. Produced via immunoSEQ multiplex PCR; TCRdb's table is partial and in-frame only. The sample lists roughly 77,000 clones; around 93% were seen once. The source material was CD4+ or CD8+ T cells sorted from blood, sampled in a trial of the OX40 agonist ivuxolimab. These receptors were obtained from an adult with an advanced solid tumor such as melanoma, head and neck, liver or kidney cancer.

The V call is TRBV12-5, the J call TRBJ2-7; D possibly corresponds to TRBD1 (5 bases). In germline, CDR1 is LGHNT, CDR2 FRNRAP. The CDR3 totals 12 residues. V lost 0 bases and J 5 bases, leaving 5 bases between the germline ends. CDR3 loop: CASGLVQDEQYF. CDR3 sequence (DNA): TGTGCTAGTGGTTTGGTACAGGACGAGCAGTACTTC.

In this sample, this clone turned up once. The chain recombines TRBV19 with TRBJ1-4; D gene unclear. CDR3 size: 14 residues. CDR1 and CDR2 from the germline V gene are LNHDA and SQIVND (reference sequence). V was clipped by 3 bases and J by 12 bases, with 17 bases between them. Written as DNA, the CDR3 is TGTGCCAGTAGTATCCTCCGAAGCGGGAACGAACTGTTTTTT. This translates into CASSILRSGNELFF.

The J gene is TRBJ2-2, the V gene TRBV18; D is possibly TRBD2 (5 bases). The CDR3 is made up of 14 amino acids. In germline, CDR1 is KGHSH, CDR2 LQKENI. The V end lost 7 bases, the J end lost 0 bases, and 9 bases lay between the germline ends. The CDR3 bases are TGTGCCAGCTGCGCCGGGACGAACACCGGGGAGCTGTTTTTT. Residues: CASCAGTNTGELFF.

The chain carries TRBV29-1 and TRBJ1-2; 10 nucleotides match TRBD1. Germline lookup yields CDR1 SQVTM and CDR2 ANQGSEA. The CDR3 covers 17 residues. The junction had 16 bases not matched to a gene; V was cut back by 8 bases and J by 1 base. CDR3 in amino acids: CSPPPPPGQGINYGYTF. The CDR3, as DNA: TGCAGCCCCCCTCCCCCGCCGGGACAGGGGATTAACTATGGCTACACCTTC.

This clone was picked up a small number of times. The J gene is TRBJ2-3, the V gene TRBV6-5, with D hard to call. V dropped 6 bases and J dropped 2 bases, with 3 bases sitting between them. Germline CDR1 is MNHEY and CDR2 is SVGAGI. The CDR3 consists of 11 residues. DNA of the CDR3: TGTGCCAGCAGATTCACAGATACGCAGTATTTT. It specifies CASRFTDTQYF.

CDR3 DNA sequence: TGTGCCAGCAGCTTGTCCACGACCGGTGGCTACACCTTC. This encodes CASSLSTTGGYTF. The chain couples TRBV7-2 to TRBJ1-2; D gene unclear. Trimming removed 3 bases from V and 7 bases from J, with 12 bases in between. The CDR3 runs to 13 residues. Germline V gene sequence: CDR1 SGHTA, CDR2 FQGNSA.

The CDR3 DNA is TGTGCCTGGAGTTCGGGCGGCGAGCAGTACTTC. This gives the protein CAWSSGGEQYF. The genes are TRBV30 and TRBJ2-7; unclear D gene. Trimming took off 2 bases at V and 6 bases at J, with 8 bases between the two ends. Germline lookup yields CDR1 GTSNPN and CDR2 SVGIG (reference sequence). The CDR3 runs to 11 residues.

This clone is a singleton in its sample. The gene calls are TRBV11-2 and TRBJ1-2; D possibly corresponds to TRBD1 (6 bases). The CDR3 covers 14 residues. The V gene's germline CDR1 is SGHAT and CDR2 FQNNGV. Trimming took off 2 bases at V and 8 bases at J, with 15 bases between the two ends. CDR3 nucleotide sequence: TGTGCCAGCAGCTTATCCCGAGGGGGTATCGGCTACACCTTC. It yields the protein CASSLSRGGIGYTF.

This clone occurred once. This chain connects TRBV11-3 to TRBJ2-3; D not resolved. V lost 1 base, J lost 2 bases, and 10 bases lay in between. This CDR3 spans 15 amino acids. Germline CDR1 SGHNT, CDR2 YENEEA. The CDR3 bases are TGTGCCAGCAGCTTAGGAGGCTCTTTCACAGATACGCAGTATTTT. Protein: CASSLGGSFTDTQYF.

The chain has TRBV7-2 and TRBJ1-4; 8 positions match TRBD1. In germline, CDR1 is SGHTA, CDR2 FQGNSA. With V trimmed by 4 bases and J by 7 bases, 8 bases remained unmatched. The CDR3 is made up of 15 amino acids. CDR3 nucleotides: TGTGCCAGCAGCTCGCGGTCCGGGACAGGTGAAAAACTGTTTTTT. This translates into CASSSRSGTGEKLFF.

V usage is TRBV6-1 and J usage is TRBJ2-7, with D unclear. CDR1 and CDR2 from the germline V gene are MNHNS and SASEGT. Trimming pared 4 bases from V and 7 bases from J, leaving 14 bases between. CDR3 length equals 13 residues. CDR3 loop: CASSATLSREQYF. The CDR3 nucleotides read TGTGCCAGCAGTGCTACTCTCTCTCGTGAGCAGTACTTC.

This clone was observed a handful of times. The chain recombines TRBV5-1 with TRBJ1-1; maybe TRBD1 (6 bases). There are 12 residues in the CDR3. CDR1 SGHRS and CDR2 YFSETQ come from the germline V gene. Trimming left V 7 bases short and J 4 bases short, with 11 bases between. CDR3 amino acids: CASSRGGTEAFF. CDR3 nucleotide sequence: TGCGCCAGCTCGAGGGGGGGCACTGAAGCTTTCTTT.

For the CDR3, the DNA is TGTGCCAGCAGCTTAGTTGGCCAGCCCCAGCATTTT. It translates to CASSLVGQPQHF. The V call is TRBV7-2, the J call TRBJ1-5; D is ambiguous. V lost 1 base and J lost 7, with 5 bases in between. This CDR3 has 12 residues. The germline gives CDR1 SGHTA, CDR2 FQGNSA.

Worth noting for this clone: The identical CDR3 is also encoded by other nucleotide sequences in the sample. The V and J genes are TRBV6-1 and TRBJ2-3; D is unclear. The CDR3 is made up of 14 amino acids. Trimming left V 2 bases short and J 0 bases short, with 6 bases between. In germline, CDR1 is MNHNS, CDR2 SASEGT. The CDR3 DNA reads as TGTGCCAGCAGTGAAAGTTGGAGCACAGATACGCAGTATTTT. It yields the protein CASSESWSTDTQYF.

This chain uses TRBV30 with TRBJ2-7; D unresolved. Germline V CDR1 and CDR2: GTSNPN, SVGIG (reference sequence). Trimming removed 2 bases at V and 7 bases at J, with 9 bases between. The CDR3 spans 11 residues. CDR3 sequence (DNA): TGTGCCTGGAGTATTTTGCGGGAGCAGTACTTC. Translated: CAWSILREQYF.

The chain recombines TRBV4-2 with TRBJ1-1; 11 nucleotides agree with TRBD1. Germline loops: CDR1 LGHNA, CDR2 YNFKEQ. Trimming cost V 4 bases and J 11 bases; bases outside gene matches: 6. This CDR3 has 13 amino acids. The CDR3 loop reads CASSPGQGALAFF. For the CDR3, the DNA is TGTGCCAGCAGCCCCGGACAGGGGGCGTTGGCTTTCTTT.

This clone was detected only a few times. The rearrangement links TRBV19 to TRBJ1-2, with D uncertain. This CDR3 spans 12 amino acids. Germline assignment: CDR1 LNHDA and CDR2 SQIVND (reference sequence). Trimming removed 3 bases at V and 8 bases at J, with 10 bases between. The CDR3: CASSIGSRGYTF. The CDR3 DNA sequence: TGTGCCAGTAGTATCGGCAGCAGGGGCTACACCTTC. Combining the CDR3 with reference TRBV19 and TRBJ1-2 gives the whole variable domain DGGITQSPKYLFRKEGQNVTLSCEQNLNHDAMYWYRQDPGQGLRLIYYSQIVNDFQKGDIAEGYSVSREKKESFPLTVTSAQKNPTAFYLCASSIGSRGYTFGSGTRLTVV.

For this clone: This sample includes further DNA sequences coding for the same CDR3. The rearrangement uses TRBV6-6 and TRBJ1-2; D unresolved. This CDR3 has 13 amino acids. V was pared by 0 bases and J by 8 bases, with 10 bases between. Looked up from germline, CDR1 is MNHNY and CDR2 is SVGAGI (reference sequence). The CDR3: CASSYSPGQGYTF. CDR3 nucleotides: TGTGCCAGCAGTTACTCGCCCGGGCAAGGCTACACCTTC.